Each of the 31 T cell receptor beta chains below was sequenced from the same sample in a study of shared clonotypes between healthy human individuals. Clones were sequenced by immunoSEQ multiplex PCR, and TCRdb holds only the in-frame ones, with some missing. The sample lists fewer than 500,000 clones, 75% to 80% occurring once. Sample: PBMCs. These receptors originate from a middle-aged woman in good health. Some clones in this sample may be carry-over from other donors' samples.

The rearrangement uses TRBV7-9 and TRBJ2-1; no clear D gene. This CDR3 contains 14 residues. The germline V gene has CDR1 SEHNR and CDR2 FQNEAQ (reference sequence). Trimming removed 1 base from V and 7 bases from J, with 11 bases in between. For the CDR3, the DNA is TGTGCCAGCAGCTTAGACCTCCTCGGGAATGAGCAGTTCTTC. Its translation is CASSLDLLGNEQFF.

Turning to this clone: A read error may produce the germline difference seen at one junction end. This chain connects TRBV7-8 to TRBJ2-1; weak D call: TRBD2 (5 bases). This CDR3 contains 14 residues. Germline V gene lookup returns CDR1 SGHVS and CDR2 FQNEAQ. The CDR3 region is CASSFSVSSNEQFF. The CDR3 DNA reads as TGTGCCAGCAGCTTTAGCGTATCCTCCAATGAGCAGTTCTTC.

The chain couples TRBV11-2 to TRBJ1-1; TRBD1 agrees at 7 bases. CDR1 SGHAT and CDR2 FQNNGV come from the germline V gene. This CDR3 is built from 15 residues. J was trimmed by 8 bases and V by 5 bases; bases with no gene match: 14. The CDR3 region has the DNA TGTGCCAGCAGCCGATCCGGGACAGCAGTATTAGAAGCTTTCTTT. Translation: CASSRSGTAVLEAFF.

V gene TRBV14 combines with J gene TRBJ2-2; unclear D gene. The ends were cut back, 0 bases at V and 0 bases at J, with 8 bases in the middle. Germline values: CDR1 SGHDN, CDR2 FVKESK. This CDR3 contains 16 residues. The CDR3, as DNA: TGTGCCAGCAGCCAAGAAAGGCTAGCGAACACCGGGGAGCTGTTTTTT. Protein product: CASSQERLANTGELFF.

The chain is built from TRBV5-5 and TRBJ2-7; no definite D call. The CDR3 is 14 amino acids. V lost 2 bases and J lost 4, with 13 bases in between. The germline V gene encodes CDR1 SGHKS and CDR2 YYEKEE (reference sequence). The CDR3 nucleotides read TGTGCCAGCAGCTTCCCGGGCCAAGCATACGAGCAGTACTTC. Its protein product is CASSFPGQAYEQYF.

Notes on this clone: Distinct nucleotide sequences in the sample also encode this CDR3. The chain joins TRBV19 to TRBJ1-2; D not certain. The CDR3 spans 14 residues. Deletions cut 5 bases from V and 4 bases from J, with 14 bases between. Germline assignment: CDR1 LNHDA and CDR2 SQIVND (reference sequence). CDR3 sequence: CASSGLARSYGYTF. As DNA, the CDR3 is TGTGCCAGTAGTGGGCTGGCCCGCTCCTATGGCTACACCTTC. The full variable domain, in which reference TRBV19 and TRBJ1-2 provide the parts outside the CDR3, is DGGITQSPKYLFRKEGQNVTLSCEQNLNHDAMYWYRQDPGQGLRLIYYSQIVNDFQKGDIAEGYSVSREKKESFPLTVTSAQKNPTAFYLCASSGLARSYGYTFGSGTRLTVV.

The chain links TRBV28 to TRBJ2-1; D is unclear. The ends were cut back, 10 bases at V and 0 bases at J, with 13 bases in the middle. Germline CDR1 MDHEN, CDR2 SYDVKM. The CDR3 has 14 amino acids. This CDR3 is CATLRRNSYNEQFF. The CDR3 DNA reads TGTGCCACCCTAAGGCGGAACTCCTACAATGAGCAGTTCTTC.

This clone has a single count. The DNA for the CDR3 is TGTGCCACCCGAATGACTAGTTATTTCGACGAGCAGTACTTC. Its translation: CATRMTSYFDEQYF. The chain combines TRBV28 with TRBJ2-7; D may be TRBD2 (6 bases). The CDR3 has 14 amino acids. Germline V gene lookup returns CDR1 MDHEN and CDR2 SYDVKM. V shed 10 bases and J shed 5 bases, with 21 bases lying between them.

The J gene is TRBJ1-1, the V gene TRBV29-1; perhaps TRBD1 as D (5 bases). Germline CDR1 SQVTM, CDR2 ANQGSEA. V was trimmed by 7 bases and J by 4 bases, leaving 7 bases between them. This CDR3 has 10 amino acids. This CDR3 reads CSAGVTEAFF. The CDR3 DNA sequence: TGCAGCGCGGGGGTCACTGAAGCTTTCTTT.

The chain recombines TRBV2 with TRBJ1-6; maybe TRBD1 (5 bases). The CDR3 extends over 15 amino acids. Per germline, CDR1 SNHLY and CDR2 FYNNEI. With 6 bases removed from V and 6 bases from J, the gap between germline ends came to 15 bases. CDR3 sequence: CASRPGTLANSPLHF. The CDR3 coding sequence is TGTGCCAGCAGGCCAGGGACCCTTGCTAATTCACCCCTCCACTTT.

The rearrangement uses TRBV11-2 and TRBJ2-7; TRBD1 matches 9 bases. The CDR3 is 14 amino acids. Germline assignment: CDR1 SGHAT and CDR2 FQNNGV. The V and J ends lost 5 bases and 5 bases, in that order; junction bases with no gene match: 7. CDR3 in amino acids: CASSLGTGKDEQYF. The CDR3 DNA reads TGTGCCAGCAGCCTCGGGACAGGGAAGGACGAGCAGTACTTC.

The rearrangement uses TRBV7-3 and TRBJ2-5; perhaps TRBD1 as D (6 bases). V dropped 5 bases and J dropped 1 base, with 8 bases sitting between them. Germline V gene lookup returns CDR1 SGHTA and CDR2 FQGTGA. CDR3 size: 13 residues. The CDR3 here is CASSAGAQETQYF. DNA for the CDR3: TGTGCCAGCAGCGCAGGGGCCCAAGAGACCCAGTACTTC.

The chain links TRBV30 to TRBJ2-1; 9 bases match TRBD2. CDR1 GTSNPN and CDR2 SVGIG come from the germline V gene (reference sequence). CDR3 size: 14 residues. V lost 7 bases to trimming and J lost 4 bases; unmatched junction nucleotides: 8. CDR3 region: CAFGLARIYNEQFF. CDR3 nucleotides: TGTGCCTTCGGACTAGCGAGAATTTACAATGAGCAGTTCTTC.

Details on this clone: A read error may explain this, as a much larger clone is one base away. The CDR3 coding sequence is TGCGCCAGCAGCTTTGGACTAGCGGGAGGCACAGATACGCAGTATTTT. This sequence encodes CASSFGLAGGTDTQYF. This rearrangement joins TRBV5-1 to TRBJ2-3, with 13 positions matching TRBD2. This CDR3 region has 16 residues. The germline V gene encodes CDR1 SGHRS and CDR2 YFSETQ. V lost 2 bases and J lost 1; bases outside the gene matches: 1.

This clone occurred once. The rearrangement joins TRBV5-1 to TRBJ2-5; D not certain. The V gene's germline CDR1 is SGHRS and CDR2 YFSETQ. The germline V and J ends were trimmed by 4 bases and 3 bases, with 10 bases remaining between them. The CDR3 loop spans 13 amino acids. In nucleotides, the CDR3 is TGCGCCAGCAGCCGCCAGGCAGAAGAGACCCAGTACTTC. Translating gives CASSRQAEETQYF.

The genes are TRBV7-3 and TRBJ2-7, with 9 positions matching TRBD2. CDR1 SGHTA and CDR2 FQGTGA come from the germline V gene. V trimming: 2 bases; J trimming: 4 bases; junction bases outside the gene matches: 6. This CDR3 spans 15 amino acids. The CDR3 nucleotides are TGTGCCAGCAGCTTAGGGGTAGCGGGAGTTTACGAGCAGTACTTC. Translation gives CASSLGVAGVYEQYF.

The chain is built from TRBV7-9 and TRBJ1-2; weak D call: TRBD1 (6 bases). Germline assignment: CDR1 SEHNR and CDR2 FQNEAQ (reference sequence). The germline V and J ends were trimmed by 5 bases and 2 bases, with 12 bases remaining between them. The CDR3 spans 14 residues. The CDR3 spells CASSAGQTNYGYTF. CDR3 sequence (DNA): TGTGCCAGCAGCGCTGGACAGACGAACTATGGCTACACCTTC.

The V gene is TRBV19, the J gene TRBJ2-6; tentative D call: TRBD2 (7 bases). Germline V lookup: CDR1 LNHDA, CDR2 SQIVND (reference sequence). This CDR3 has 19 residues. Trimming left V 6 bases short and J 0 bases short, with 21 bases between. This chain's CDR3 is CASRLPGGGGSSGANVLTF. The CDR3 DNA follows: TGTGCCAGTAGGCTCCCCGGGGGAGGGGGTAGCTCTGGGGCCAACGTCCTGACTTTC. The complete variable domain, with remaining parts taken from reference TRBV19 and TRBJ2-6, reads DGGITQSPKYLFRKEGQNVTLSCEQNLNHDAMYWYRQDPGQGLRLIYYSQIVNDFQKGDIAEGYSVSREKKESFPLTVTSAQKNPTAFYLCASRLPGGGGSSGANVLTFGAGSRLTVL.

This sequence joins TRBV7-9 and TRBJ1-1; possibly TRBD1 for D (5 bases). Trimming removed 1 base from V and 6 bases from J, with 12 bases in between. The CDR3 runs 14 residues. The germline CDR1 and CDR2 sequences are SEHNR and FQNEAQ (reference sequence). For the CDR3, the DNA is TGTGCCAGCAGCTTAGGCGGGGCGCGCGCTGAAGCTTTCTTT. This sequence encodes CASSLGGARAEAFF. Drawing the rest from reference TRBV7-9 and TRBJ1-1, the complete variable domain is DTGVSQNPRHKITKRGQNVTFRCDPISEHNRLYWYRQTLGQGPEFLTYFQNEAQLEKSRLLSDRFSAERPKGSFSTLEIQRTEQGDSAMYLCASSLGGARAEAFFGQGTRLTVV.

This chain connects TRBV2 to TRBJ2-1; 9 bases map to TRBD2. The germline CDR1 and CDR2 sequences are SNHLY and FYNNEI. The CDR3 totals 15 residues. V was clipped by 7 bases and J by 0 bases; unmatched bases: 4. CDR3 DNA: TGTGCCAGCATCATTAGCGGGAGCTCCTACAATGAGCAGTTCTTC. Its protein is CASIISGSSYNEQFF.

The gene calls are TRBV28 and TRBJ1-2, with D uncertain. This CDR3 region has 13 residues. Per germline, CDR1 MDHEN and CDR2 SYDVKM. V was cut by 2 bases and J by 2 bases, with 6 bases left in between. CDR3 amino acids: CASSLAENYGYTF. CDR3 coding DNA: TGTGCCAGCAGTTTAGCAGAAAACTATGGCTACACCTTC.

The rearrangement uses TRBV29-1 and TRBJ1-2; D unclear. Deletions cut 6 bases from V and 5 bases from J, with 13 bases between. Looked up from germline, CDR1 is SQVTM and CDR2 is ANQGSEA. This CDR3 is built from 12 residues. The CDR3 reads CSVSIPLYGYTF. CDR3 DNA: TGCAGCGTCTCTATCCCGTTATATGGCTACACCTTC.

This chain links TRBV15 with TRBJ2-7; D remains unclear. The germline V gene encodes CDR1 LNHNV and CDR2 YYDKDF (reference sequence). The CDR3 is made up of 15 amino acids. The germline V and J ends were trimmed by 0 bases and 2 bases, with 11 bases remaining between them. The CDR3 loop reads CATSRDLDNTYEQYF. The CDR3 DNA follows: TGTGCCACCAGCAGAGATCTAGACAACACCTACGAGCAGTACTTC.

The count of this clone is one. The chain combines TRBV6-6 with TRBJ2-7; TRBD2 matches 12 bases. Germline values: CDR1 MNHNY, CDR2 SVGAGI (reference sequence). CDR3 length equals 16 residues. Losses at the gene ends were 0 bases for V and 4 bases for J; bases not matched to a gene: 4. CDR3 sequence reads: CASSYSGTSGYYEQYF. The CDR3 bases are TGTGCCAGCAGTTACTCTGGGACTAGCGGGTATTACGAGCAGTACTTC.

J is TRBJ2-5 and V is TRBV6-6; no definite D call. The J call could be wrong; TRBJ2-7 is a better fit for the DNA end. The CDR3 loop spans 13 amino acids. CDR1 and CDR2 (germline): MNHNY, SVGAGI (reference sequence). Written as DNA, the CDR3 is TGTGCCAGCAGCCCAGGAGAGGTCGACGAGCAGTACTTC. Translating it yields CASSPGEVDEQYF.

The gene calls are TRBV9 and TRBJ1-1, with 7 bases aligning to TRBD1. Germline V gives CDR1 SGDLS, CDR2 YYNGEE. The J segment lost 4 bases and the V segment lost 4 bases, leaving 7 bases of the junction unmatched. The CDR3 consists of 14 residues. CDR3 residues: CASSLRDSSTEAFF. CDR3 DNA sequence: TGTGCCAGCAGCCTCCGGGACAGTAGCACTGAAGCTTTCTTT.

V gene TRBV11-3 combines with J gene TRBJ2-5; maybe TRBD1 (5 bases). Between the trimmed V and J ends, which lost 2 bases and 2 bases, there was a span of 15 bases. The germline gives CDR1 SGHNT, CDR2 YENEEA. The CDR3 consists of 16 residues. The CDR3 region has the DNA TGTGCCAGCAGCTTATTCGGACACCCCTCGCAAGAGACCCAGTACTTC. Its protein is CASSLFGHPSQETQYF.

This clone was seen only once. V is TRBV5-5 and J is TRBJ2-5; 8 bases map to TRBD2. The V segment lost 2 bases and the J segment 1 base; nucleotides outside the gene matches: 7. The CDR3 has 16 residues. The germline V gene has CDR1 SGHKS and CDR2 YYEKEE (reference sequence). DNA of the CDR3: TGTGCCAGCAGCTTATTTAGCGGGATGGTCCAAGAGACCCAGTACTTC. Translation gives CASSLFSGMVQETQYF.

This clone was seen only a few times. The chain recombines TRBV28 with TRBJ1-3; maybe TRBD1 (5 bases). V lost 7 bases and J 4 bases, leaving 11 bases between the germline ends. CDR1 and CDR2 from the germline V gene are MDHEN and SYDVKM. The CDR3 spans 13 residues. For the CDR3, the DNA is TGTGCCAGCAATGGAGGGGCCGGAAACACCATATATTTT. Translating gives CASNGGAGNTIYF.

A single count supports this clone. The chain has TRBV29-1 and TRBJ2-3; 8 bases agree with TRBD2. The CDR3 spans 13 residues. After removal of 8 bases from V and 0 bases from J, the junction contained 4 bases not matched to a gene. CDR1 and CDR2 from the germline V gene are SQVTM and ANQGSEA. The CDR3 is CSLVAGSTDTQYF. Written as DNA, the CDR3 is TGCAGCCTAGTAGCGGGAAGCACAGATACGCAGTATTTT.

This sequence joins TRBV2 and TRBJ2-1, with D possibly being TRBD1 (6 bases). Germline V CDR1 and CDR2: SNHLY, FYNNEI. The CDR3 has 13 amino acids. V dropped 5 bases and J dropped 8 bases, with 13 bases sitting between them. The CDR3 here is CASSSRGFDEQFF. CDR3 DNA sequence: TGTGCCAGCAGTAGTAGGGGGTTCGATGAGCAGTTCTTC. The variable domain in full, with the rest retrieved from reference TRBV2 and TRBJ2-1, is EPEVTQTPSHQVTQMGQEVILRCVPISNHLYFYWYRQILGQKVEFLVSFYNNEISEKSEIFDDQFSVERPDGSNFTLKIRSTKLEDSAMYFCASSSRGFDEQFFGPGTRLTVL.